Following are 24 T cell receptor beta chains from one sample sequenced in a study of blood T cell repertoires in COVID-19. TCRdb's copy holds only in-frame clones and misses some; the assay was immunoSEQ multiplex PCR. Found here are about 260,000 clones, 70% to 90% of them singletons; the top ten hold roughly 3.6%. The sample was peripheral blood. Source of these receptors: a woman between 40 and 50 years old with acute or convalescent COVID-19.

This chain joins TRBV2 and TRBJ1-1; 7 nucleotides line up with TRBD1. In germline, CDR1 is SNHLY, CDR2 FYNNEI. The CDR3 is 12 amino acids. V lost 4 bases, J lost 10 bases, and 6 bases stayed unmatched. CDR3 in amino acids: CASSGDSGSAFF. The CDR3 nucleotides read TGTGCCAGCAGTGGGGACAGTGGTTCAGCTTTCTTT. Combining the CDR3 with reference TRBV2 and TRBJ1-1 gives the whole variable domain EPEVTQTPSHQVTQMGQEVILRCVPISNHLYFYWYRQILGQKVEFLVSFYNNEISEKSEIFDDQFSVERPDGSNFTLKIRSTKLEDSAMYFCASSGDSGSAFFGQGTRLTVV.

CDR3 loop: CASRSSGNQPQHF. The CDR3 DNA sequence: TGTGCCAGCAGAAGCTCGGGGAACCAGCCCCAGCATTTT. The rearrangement uses TRBV12-3 or TRBV12-4 and TRBJ1-5; D is unresolved. The CDR3 covers 13 residues. Trimming took 6 bases from V and 7 from J, leaving 13 bases between them.

The chain combines TRBV12-5 with TRBJ1-6, with TRBD1 identical over 7 bases. The CDR3 contains 16 residues. J lost 3 bases, V lost 8 bases, and 10 bases had no gene match. Germline V gene data show CDR1 as LGHNT and CDR2 as FRNRAP. CDR3 amino acids: CASLQAAGGYNSPLHF. The CDR3 nucleotides read TGTGCTAGTCTCCAGGCGGCAGGGGGCTATAATTCACCCCTCCACTTT.

This chain connects TRBV2 to TRBJ2-7, with 10 nucleotides matching TRBD2. Germline trimming cut 6 bases from V and 10 bases from J; bases unmatched to any gene: 12. The V gene's germline CDR1 is SNHLY and CDR2 FYNNEI. The CDR3 loop spans 14 amino acids. As DNA, the CDR3 is TGTGCCAGCAGATCAGGGCTAGCGGGGGCGACCCAGTACGTC. Translating it yields CASRSGLAGATQYV.

This clone was recorded only once. The chain employs TRBV28 and TRBJ1-5, with 7 positions matching TRBD1. The CDR3 covers 15 residues. V gave up 3 bases and J gave up 2 bases; unmatched junction bases: 4. Germline V gives CDR1 MDHEN, CDR2 SYDVKM. The chain's CDR3 is CASSFEGAGNQPQHF. The CDR3 bases are TGTGCCAGCAGTTTTGAGGGGGCAGGCAATCAGCCCCAGCATTTT.

With respect to this clone: Other DNA sequences in this specimen translate into the identical CDR3. The chain employs TRBV27 and TRBJ2-1, with TRBD1 matching over 10 bases. The CDR3 runs to 16 residues. J lost 3 bases, V lost 2 bases, and 4 bases had no gene match. Germline V gene lookup returns CDR1 MNHEY and CDR2 SMNVEV (reference sequence). CDR3 DNA: TGTGCCAGCAGTTTACGCCGGGACAGGGGCTACAATGAGCAGTTCTTC. It translates to CASSLRRDRGYNEQFF.

The gene calls are TRBV6-5 and TRBJ1-4, with D tentatively TRBD1 (5 bases). Germline CDR1 is MNHEY and CDR2 is SVGAGI. V was trimmed by 6 bases and J by 0 bases, leaving 11 bases between them. The CDR3 consists of 15 residues. The CDR3 nucleotides are TGTGCCAGCAGACGGGACTGGCCAACTAATGAAAAACTGTTTTTT. Its protein product is CASRRDWPTNEKLFF.

V gene TRBV11-2 combines with J gene TRBJ2-3; the match to TRBD2 covers 9 bases. Germline values: CDR1 SGHAT, CDR2 FQNNGV. V shed 2 bases, J shed 3 bases, and the junction held 6 bases outside the gene matches. The CDR3 spans 16 residues. The CDR3 region is CASSLSAGGRTDTQYF. Written as DNA, the CDR3 is TGTGCCAGCAGCTTATCTGCGGGGGGGCGGACAGATACGCAGTATTTT.

This clone was observed once. This chain links TRBV6-2 or TRBV6-3 with TRBJ1-3; the D gene is possibly TRBD1 (5 bases). Per the germline V gene, CDR1 is MNHEY and CDR2 is SVGEGT. The CDR3 extends over 16 amino acids. Trimming left V 7 bases short and J 0 bases short, with 16 bases between. The chain's CDR3 is CASTPVGLYSGNTIYF. DNA of the CDR3: TGTGCCAGCACCCCGGTGGGACTGTACTCTGGAAACACCATATATTTT.

The chain employs TRBV6-5 and TRBJ1-3, with 12 bases fitting TRBD1. Germline V lookup: CDR1 MNHEY, CDR2 SVGAGI. J gave up 7 bases and V 5 bases, and 6 bases lay outside the gene matches. CDR3 size: 15 residues. The CDR3 loop reads CASSQGTGGANTIYF. Written as DNA, the CDR3 is TGTGCCAGCAGTCAGGGGACAGGGGGCGCGAACACCATATATTTT.

The rearrangement joins TRBV14 to TRBJ2-7, with 7 bases fitting TRBD1. This CDR3 region has 16 residues. Germline CDR1 reads SGHDN; CDR2 reads FVKESK. The J segment lost 2 bases and the V segment lost 5 bases, leaving 12 bases of the junction unmatched. CDR3 protein: CASSDEKTGSPYEQYV. The CDR3 DNA sequence: TGTGCCAGCAGCGACGAGAAGACAGGGAGTCCCTACGAGCAGTACGTC.

The chain employs TRBV12-5 and TRBJ2-3; D is ambiguous. The CDR3 is made up of 13 amino acids. CDR1 LGHNT and CDR2 FRNRAP come from the germline V gene. V was cut by 2 bases and J by 0 bases, with 3 bases left in between. The CDR3, as DNA: TGTGCTAGTGGTTTGCCAAGCACAGATACGCAGTATTTT. Its protein is CASGLPSTDTQYF.

V usage is TRBV30 and J usage is TRBJ1-2; tentatively, D is TRBD1 (6 bases). The V gene's germline CDR1 is GTSNPN and CDR2 SVGIG (reference sequence). CDR3 length: 12 residues. The V end lost 0 bases, the J end lost 8 bases, and 10 bases lay between the germline ends. The CDR3 sequence is CAWSVVRGGYTF. The DNA of the CDR3 is TGTGCCTGGAGTGTGGTCAGGGGAGGCTACACCTTC.

The J gene is TRBJ2-5, the V gene TRBV3-1 (or the pseudogene TRBV3-2); 10 bases are shared with TRBD2. CDR1 LGHDT and CDR2 YNNKEL come from the germline V gene (reference sequence). J gave up 4 bases and V 4 bases, and 6 bases lay outside the gene matches. This CDR3 has 15 amino acids. The DNA for the CDR3 is TGTGCCAGCAGCCCAAGCGGGGGGGCAGGAGAGACCCAGTACTTC. This translates into CASSPSGGAGETQYF.

In DNA form, the CDR3 reads TGTGCCAGCAGGTTCGGCAGGGAAGAGTCTGGGGCCAACGTCCTGACTTTC. Amino acid sequence: CASRFGREESGANVLTF. This sequence joins TRBV9 and TRBJ2-6; D possibly corresponds to TRBD1 (5 bases). CDR1 is SGDLS, CDR2 YYNGEE, per germline. V lost 5 bases, J lost 1 base, and 16 bases lay in between. CDR3 length: 17 amino acids.

CDR3 sequence (DNA): TGTGCCAGCAGGACAGGGTTTGGGGACGGCTACACCTTC. This encodes CASRTGFGDGYTF. This sequence joins TRBV12-3 or TRBV12-4 and TRBJ1-2; 7 nucleotides match TRBD1. The length of the CDR3 is 13 residues. Trimming at V came to 6 bases and at J to 8 bases, leaving 9 bases not matched to a gene.

This clone has only one observation. The J gene is TRBJ1-2, the V gene TRBV24-1; 8 positions agree with TRBD1. The CDR3 runs to 13 residues. Germline loops: CDR1 KGHDR, CDR2 SFDVKD. The V segment lost 9 bases and the J segment 8 bases; nucleotides outside the gene matches: 10. The CDR3 DNA follows: TGTGCCACCTCGGACAGGGAGGACGGGGGCTACACCTTC. This sequence encodes CATSDREDGGYTF.

The genes are TRBV2 and TRBJ2-1; D is unclear. Trimming took off 2 bases at V and 0 bases at J, with 8 bases between the two ends. The CDR3 runs to 15 residues. The germline gives CDR1 SNHLY, CDR2 FYNNEI. CDR3 DNA sequence: TGTGCCAGCAGTGAAAGTCGGAGCTCCTACAATGAGCAGTTCTTC. Its protein product is CASSESRSSYNEQFF.

This clone was seen once. This chain links TRBV5-1 with TRBJ1-2, with D unclear. This CDR3 spans 13 amino acids. V lost 0 bases to trimming and J lost 2 bases, with 5 bases between them. Germline V gives CDR1 SGHRS, CDR2 YFSETQ. In nucleotides, the CDR3 is TGCGCCAGCAGCTTGGGACACAACTATGGCTACACCTTC. It encodes CASSLGHNYGYTF.

This clone appeared a single time. The same CDR3 can be traced to other DNA sequences in this sample. The rearrangement links TRBV27 to TRBJ1-1, with a tentative D call TRBD1 (6 bases). Trimming removed 2 bases from V and 1 base from J, with 8 bases in between. The CDR3 totals 14 residues. Germline V gives CDR1 MNHEY, CDR2 SMNVEV (reference sequence). CDR3 sequence: CASSLRGGNTEAFF. CDR3 nucleotides: TGTGCCAGCAGTTTAAGGGGGGGGAACACTGAAGCTTTCTTT.

V and J are TRBV11-1 and TRBJ2-3; 9 bases agree with TRBD2. The trim removed 4 bases at V and 6 bases at J, leaving 5 bases unmatched. The CDR3 covers 14 residues. The germline V gene encodes CDR1 SGHAT and CDR2 FQDESV (reference sequence). This CDR3 reads CASSSRTSADTQYF. The CDR3 nucleotides read TGTGCCAGCAGCTCCCGGACTAGCGCGGATACGCAGTATTTT. Combining the CDR3 with reference TRBV11-1 and TRBJ2-3 gives the whole variable domain EAEVAQSPRYKITEKSQAVAFWCDPISGHATLYWYRQILGQGPELLVQFQDESVVDDSQLPKDRFSAERLKGVDSTLKIQPAELGDSAMYLCASSSRTSADTQYFGPGTRLTVL.

This rearrangement joins TRBV5-1 to TRBJ2-4; 8 positions agree with TRBD1. Germline V gene sequence: CDR1 SGHRS, CDR2 YFSETQ. The V and J ends lost 3 bases and 6 bases, in that order; junction bases with no gene match: 5. The CDR3 contains 14 residues. The DNA for the CDR3 is TGCGCCAGCAGCTCAGGGGGCGAGGGAAACATTCAGTACTTC. Its translation: CASSSGGEGNIQYF.

V usage is TRBV30 and J usage is TRBJ1-4; 8 bases line up with TRBD1. Germline loops: CDR1 GTSNPN, CDR2 SVGIG (reference sequence). The CDR3 consists of 14 residues. With V trimmed by 3 bases and J by 6 bases, 6 bases remained unmatched. DNA for the CDR3: TGTGCCTGGAGCCACCAGGGGGCTGATGAAAAACTGTTTTTT. It specifies CAWSHQGADEKLFF.

V and J are TRBV5-1 and TRBJ1-2; 9 nucleotides match TRBD1. The ends lost 2 bases at V and 6 bases at J; junction bases unmatched: 5. The CDR3 has 14 residues. Germline-derived CDR1 and CDR2 are SGHRS and YFSETQ. CDR3 coding DNA: TGCGCCAGCAGCTTAGACAGGGGGGGCGATGGCTACACCTTC. The encoded protein is CASSLDRGGDGYTF. The whole variable domain, filled in from reference TRBV5-1 and TRBJ1-2, reads KAGVTQTPRYLIKTRGQQVTLSCSPISGHRSVSWYQQTPGQGLQFLFEYFSETQRNKGNFPGRFSGRQFSNSRSEMNVSTLELGDSALYLCASSLDRGGDGYTFGSGTRLTVV.